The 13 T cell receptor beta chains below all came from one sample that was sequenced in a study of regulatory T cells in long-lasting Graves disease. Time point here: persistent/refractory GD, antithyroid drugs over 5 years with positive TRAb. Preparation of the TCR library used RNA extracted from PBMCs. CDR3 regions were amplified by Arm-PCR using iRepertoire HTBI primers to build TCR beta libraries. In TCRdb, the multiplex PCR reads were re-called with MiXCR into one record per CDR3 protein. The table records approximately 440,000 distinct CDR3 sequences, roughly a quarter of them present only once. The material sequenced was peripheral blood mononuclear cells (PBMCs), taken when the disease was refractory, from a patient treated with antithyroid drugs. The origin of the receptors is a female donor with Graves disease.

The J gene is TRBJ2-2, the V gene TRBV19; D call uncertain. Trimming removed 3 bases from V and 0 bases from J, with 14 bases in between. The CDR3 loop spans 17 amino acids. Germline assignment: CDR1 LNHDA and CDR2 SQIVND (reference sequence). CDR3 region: CASSIWTGRANTGELFF. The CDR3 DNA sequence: TGTGCCAGTAGTATTTGGACGGGCCGGGCGAACACCGGGGAGCTGTTTTTT.

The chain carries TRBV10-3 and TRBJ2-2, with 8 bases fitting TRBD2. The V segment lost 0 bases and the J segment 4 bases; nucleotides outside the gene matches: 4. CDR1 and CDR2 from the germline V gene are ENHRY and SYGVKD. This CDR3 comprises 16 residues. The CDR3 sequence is CAISESPGGVTGELFF. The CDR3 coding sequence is TGTGCCATCAGTGAGTCCCCGGGAGGGGTCACCGGGGAGCTGTTTTTT.

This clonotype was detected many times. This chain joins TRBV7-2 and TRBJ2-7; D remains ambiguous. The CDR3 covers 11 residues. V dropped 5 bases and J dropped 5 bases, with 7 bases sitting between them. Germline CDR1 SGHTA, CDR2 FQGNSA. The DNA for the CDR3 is TGTGCCAGCAGCCCAATACACGAGCAGTACTTC. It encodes CASSPIHEQYF.

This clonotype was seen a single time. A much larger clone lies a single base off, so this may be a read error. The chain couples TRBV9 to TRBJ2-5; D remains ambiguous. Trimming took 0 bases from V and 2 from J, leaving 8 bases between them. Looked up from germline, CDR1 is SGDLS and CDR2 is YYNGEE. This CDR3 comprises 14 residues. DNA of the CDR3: TGTGCCAGCAGCGTAGTGAGGTTTCAAGAGACCCAGTACTTC. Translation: CASSVVRFQETQYF.

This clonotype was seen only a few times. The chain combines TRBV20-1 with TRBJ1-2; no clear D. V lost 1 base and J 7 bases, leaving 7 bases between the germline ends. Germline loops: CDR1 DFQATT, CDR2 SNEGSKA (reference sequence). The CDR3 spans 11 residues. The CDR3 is CSARVGVGYTF. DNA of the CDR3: TGCAGTGCTAGAGTTGGGGTTGGCTACACCTTC.

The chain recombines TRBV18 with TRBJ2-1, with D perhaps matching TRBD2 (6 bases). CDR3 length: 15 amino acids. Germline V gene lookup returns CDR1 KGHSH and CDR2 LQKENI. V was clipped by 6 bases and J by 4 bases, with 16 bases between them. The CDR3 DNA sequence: TGTGCCAGCTCGTCGCAGGAGGGAACGTACAATGAGCAGTTCTTC. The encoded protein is CASSSQEGTYNEQFF.

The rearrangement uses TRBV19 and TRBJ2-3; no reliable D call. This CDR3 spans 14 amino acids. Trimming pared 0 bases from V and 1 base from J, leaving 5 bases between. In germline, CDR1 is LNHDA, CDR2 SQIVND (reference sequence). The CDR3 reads CASSIDSGTDTQYF. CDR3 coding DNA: TGTGCCAGTAGTATAGACTCGGGCACAGATACGCAGTATTTT.

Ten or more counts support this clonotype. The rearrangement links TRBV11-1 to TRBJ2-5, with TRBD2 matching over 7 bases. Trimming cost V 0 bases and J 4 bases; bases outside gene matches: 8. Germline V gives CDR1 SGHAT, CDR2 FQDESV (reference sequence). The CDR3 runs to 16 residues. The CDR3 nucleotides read TGTGCCAGCAGCTTAGCGGGTCCAGCGGGGCGAGAGACCCAGTACTTC. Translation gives CASSLAGPAGRETQYF.

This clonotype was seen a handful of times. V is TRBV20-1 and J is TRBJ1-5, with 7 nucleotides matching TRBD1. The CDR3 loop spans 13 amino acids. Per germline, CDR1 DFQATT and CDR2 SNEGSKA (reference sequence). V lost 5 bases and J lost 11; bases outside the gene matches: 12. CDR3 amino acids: CSALKGATMTQHF. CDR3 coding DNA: TGCAGTGCTCTTAAGGGGGCCACGATGACCCAGCATTTT.

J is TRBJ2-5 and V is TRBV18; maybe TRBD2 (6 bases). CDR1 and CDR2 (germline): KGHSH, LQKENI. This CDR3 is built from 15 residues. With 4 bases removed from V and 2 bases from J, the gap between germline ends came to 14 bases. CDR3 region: CASSRMLGGQETQYF. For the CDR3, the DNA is TGTGCCAGCTCACGAATGTTGGGGGGTCAAGAGACCCAGTACTTC.

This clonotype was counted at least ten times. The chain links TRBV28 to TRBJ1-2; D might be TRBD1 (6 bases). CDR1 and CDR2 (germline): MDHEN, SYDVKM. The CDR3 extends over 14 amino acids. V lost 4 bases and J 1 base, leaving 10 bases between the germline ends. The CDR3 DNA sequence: TGTGCCAGCAGTTCCGGGACACGTAACTATGGCTACACCTTC. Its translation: CASSSGTRNYGYTF.

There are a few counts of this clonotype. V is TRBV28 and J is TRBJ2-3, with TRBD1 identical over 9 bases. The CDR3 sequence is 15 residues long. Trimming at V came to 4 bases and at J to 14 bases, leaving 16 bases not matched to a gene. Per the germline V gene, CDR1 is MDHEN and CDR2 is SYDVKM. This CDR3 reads CASSSTGGRQIRVYF. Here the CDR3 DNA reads TGTGCCAGCAGTTCGACAGGGGGGAGACAGATACGGGTGTATTTT.

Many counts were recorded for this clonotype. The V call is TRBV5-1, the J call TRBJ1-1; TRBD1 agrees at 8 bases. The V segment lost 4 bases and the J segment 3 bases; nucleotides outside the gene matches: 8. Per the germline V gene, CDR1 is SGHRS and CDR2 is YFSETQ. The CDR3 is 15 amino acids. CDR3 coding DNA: TGCGCCAGCAGCGCGGAAGGACAGGGTTACACTGAAGCTTTCTTT. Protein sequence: CASSAEGQGYTEAFF.